This is a list of T cell receptor beta chains from one sample in a study of blood T cell repertoires in COVID-19. Here immunoSEQ multiplex PCR was the method, and the copy in TCRdb shows in-frame clones only, minus some. In the table there are 300,000 or so clones, over 80% of which are singletons. The sample taken for sequencing was peripheral blood. The receptors originated from a woman between 50 and 59 years old with active or convalescent COVID-19. CDR3s include the opening cysteine and the closing phenylalanine or tryptophan. D genes are given only for firm matches. Clone size is not always given. Where it is, it says once, few, many or a class for expanded clones.

d_call j_call clone_size v_call cdr3_aa cdr3_nt
TRBD1 TRBJ1-5 . TRBV7-9 CASSPLRVGTGDSNQPQHF TGTGCCAGCAGCCCACTCCGGGTCGGGACAGGGGATAGCAATCAGCCCCAGCATTTT
. TRBJ2-7 . TRBV30 CAWDNRVREQYF TGTGCCTGGGATAACAGGGTGCGAGAGCAGTACTTC
. TRBJ2-3 once TRBV4-1 CASSLERHTDTQYF TGCGCCAGCAGCCTGGAGCGGCACACAGATACGCAGTATTTT
. TRBJ1-2 . TRBV28 CASSSQDVQVVVYGYTF TGTGCCAGCAGTTCCCAGGATGTACAGGTGGTCGTCTATGGCTACACCTTC
TRBD2 TRBJ2-7 . TRBV7-8 CASSLAGGVETYEQYF TGTGCCAGCAGCTTAGCGGGGGGGGTAGAAACCTACGAGCAGTACTTC
. TRBJ1-1 . TRBV25-1 CARRTAMNTEAFF TGTGCCAGACGGACAGCTATGAACACTGAAGCTTTCTTT
. TRBJ2-1 . TRBV12-3/TRBV12-4 CASSLSTGNEQFF TGTGCCAGCAGTTTGAGTACCGGCAATGAGCAGTTCTTC
TRBD1 TRBJ1-1 few TRBV6-5 CASSHQGGAFF TGTGCCAGCAGTCATCAGGGGGGCGCTTTCTTT
. TRBJ1-2 once TRBV24-1 CATSDPLGRSHGYTF TGTGCCACCAGTGATCCCTTGGGGAGGTCGCATGGCTACACCTTC
. TRBJ2-7 . TRBV14 CASSQGGRALGEQYF TGTGCCAGCAGCCAGGGAGGAAGGGCCCTGGGGGAGCAGTACTTC
. TRBJ1-1 . TRBV5-1 CASRTAWMNTEAFF TGCGCCAGCAGGACAGCCTGGATGAACACTGAAGCTTTCTTT
. TRBJ1-1 . TRBV9 CASSDLSDSLMNTEAFF TGTGCCAGCAGCGATTTATCGGACAGCCTCATGAACACTGAAGCTTTCTTT
TRBD1 TRBJ1-2 . TRBV11-2 CASSLSGTGSGYTF TGTGCCAGCAGCTTATCGGGGACAGGGTCGGGCTACACCTTC
TRBD1 TRBJ2-3 . TRBV10-3 CAITRTGTGEDTQYF TGTGCCATCACTCGAACCGGGACAGGGGAAGATACGCAGTATTTT
TRBD1 TRBJ1-3 . TRBV6-5 CASKQGGSGNTIYF TGTGCCAGCAAACAGGGGGGATCTGGAAACACCATATATTTT
. TRBJ1-1 few TRBV19 CATNQGRWTEAFF TGTGCCACTAACCAGGGGCGCTGGACTGAAGCTTTCTTT
. TRBJ2-1 . TRBV4-1 CASSRGRARGRIYNEQFF TGCGCCAGCAGTCGCGGGCGGGCCCGGGGGAGAATCTACAATGAGCAGTTCTTC
. TRBJ1-1 . TRBV6-5 CASSYSNRAFF TGTGCCAGCAGTTACTCGAACAGAGCTTTCTTT
. TRBJ2-7 . TRBV5-1 CASSLVAGHYEQYF TGCGCCAGCAGCTTGGTAGCAGGACATTACGAGCAGTACTTC
TRBD1 TRBJ2-7 . TRBV2 CASNPGQGQYEQYF TGTGCCAGCAACCCGGGACAGGGTCAGTACGAGCAGTACTTC
. TRBJ2-1 few TRBV19 CASSMQYNEQFF TGTGCCAGTAGTATGCAGTACAATGAGCAGTTCTTC
. TRBJ1-1 once TRBV19 CASSIGAYTEAFF TGTGCCAGTAGTATTGGGGCCTACACTGAAGCTTTCTTT
TRBD2 TRBJ2-7 . TRBV4-2 CASSQKLAGDEQYF TGTGCCAGCAGCCAAAAACTAGCGGGGGACGAGCAGTACTTC
. TRBJ1-2 once TRBV2 CASEAQGLNYGYTF TGTGCCAGCGAGGCACAGGGCCTTAACTATGGCTACACCTTC
TRBD1 TRBJ2-6 . TRBV18 CASSRNHGTGGSGANVLTF TGTGCCAGCTCCCGCAACCACGGGACAGGGGGCTCTGGGGCCAACGTCCTGACTTTC
. TRBJ1-1 . TRBV9 CASSIALTGEAFF TGTGCCAGCAGCATCGCACTGACAGGTGAAGCTTTCTTT
. TRBJ1-1 . TRBV29-1 CSADRGNTEAFF TGCAGCGCCGACCGGGGGAACACTGAAGCTTTCTTT
. TRBJ2-7 few TRBV6-1 CASSEAGDNLYEQYF TGTGCCAGCAGTGAAGCGGGAGACAATCTCTACGAGCAGTACTTC
TRBD2 TRBJ2-1 . TRBV7-6 CASSPLAATYNEQFF TGTGCCAGCAGCCCGCTAGCGGCAACCTACAATGAGCAGTTCTTC
. TRBJ2-3 . TRBV6-2/TRBV6-3 CASSYSMSGYTDTQYF TGTGCCAGCAGTTACTCGATGAGCGGATACACAGATACGCAGTATTTT
. TRBJ2-2 . TRBV7-8 CASSRDRGANTGELFF TGTGCCAGCAGCCGAGATCGGGGGGCTAACACCGGGGAGCTGTTTTTT
TRBD2 TRBJ2-3 . TRBV4-1 CASSYRAQREGTDTQYF TGCGCCAGCAGCTATCGTGCTCAGCGGGAGGGGACAGATACGCAGTATTTT
. TRBJ1-1 . TRBV6-5 CASRNTRAQAFF TGTGCCAGCAGAAACACCAGGGCCCAAGCTTTCTTT
TRBD1 TRBJ1-4 . TRBV6-5 CASRTGGATEKLFF TGTGCCAGCAGAACAGGGGGCGCGACTGAAAAACTGTTTTTT
TRBD1 TRBJ1-4 . TRBV5-1 CASSPGVRQGRPNEKLFF TGCGCCAGCAGCCCGGGGGTGCGACAGGGGCGCCCTAATGAAAAACTGTTTTTT
. TRBJ2-1 . TRBV7-8 CASSLAHSNQEQFF TGTGCCAGCAGCTTAGCTCACTCGAACCAAGAGCAGTTCTTC
. TRBJ1-1 . TRBV2 CASSERTRGTEAFF TGTGCCAGCAGTGAGAGGACCCGGGGCACTGAAGCTTTCTTT